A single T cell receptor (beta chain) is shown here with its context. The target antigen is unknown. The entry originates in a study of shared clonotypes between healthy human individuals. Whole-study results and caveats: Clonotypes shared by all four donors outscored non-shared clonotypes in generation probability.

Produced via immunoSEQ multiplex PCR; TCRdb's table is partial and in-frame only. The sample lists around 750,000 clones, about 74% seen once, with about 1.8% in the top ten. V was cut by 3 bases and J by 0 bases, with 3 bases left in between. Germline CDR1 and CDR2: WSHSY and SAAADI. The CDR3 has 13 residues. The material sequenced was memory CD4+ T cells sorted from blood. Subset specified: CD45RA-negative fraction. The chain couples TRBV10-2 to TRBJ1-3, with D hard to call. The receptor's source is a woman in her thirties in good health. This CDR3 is CASSDNSGNTIYF. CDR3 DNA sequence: TGCGCCAGCAGTGACAACTCTGGAAACACCATATATTTT.